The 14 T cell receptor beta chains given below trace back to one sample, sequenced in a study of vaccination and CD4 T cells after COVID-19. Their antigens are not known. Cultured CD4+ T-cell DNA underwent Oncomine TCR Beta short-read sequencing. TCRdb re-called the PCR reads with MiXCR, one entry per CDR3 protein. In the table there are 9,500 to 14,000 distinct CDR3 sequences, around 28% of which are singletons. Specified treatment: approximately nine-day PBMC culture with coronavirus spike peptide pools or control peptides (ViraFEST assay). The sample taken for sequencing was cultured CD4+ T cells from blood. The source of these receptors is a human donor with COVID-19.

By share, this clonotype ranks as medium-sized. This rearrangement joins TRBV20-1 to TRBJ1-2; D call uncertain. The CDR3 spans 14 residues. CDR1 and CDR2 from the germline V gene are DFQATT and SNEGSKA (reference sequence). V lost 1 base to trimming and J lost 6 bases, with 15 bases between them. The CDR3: CSARGDGRSDGYTF. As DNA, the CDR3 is TGCAGTGCTAGAGGTGACGGGAGGAGCGATGGCTACACCTTC.

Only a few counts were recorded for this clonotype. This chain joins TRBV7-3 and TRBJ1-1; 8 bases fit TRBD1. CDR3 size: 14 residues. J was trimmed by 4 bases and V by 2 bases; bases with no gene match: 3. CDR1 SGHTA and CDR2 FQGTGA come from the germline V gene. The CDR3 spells CASSLQGAGTEAFF. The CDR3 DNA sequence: TGTGCCAGCAGCTTACAGGGGGCCGGCACTGAAGCTTTCTTT.

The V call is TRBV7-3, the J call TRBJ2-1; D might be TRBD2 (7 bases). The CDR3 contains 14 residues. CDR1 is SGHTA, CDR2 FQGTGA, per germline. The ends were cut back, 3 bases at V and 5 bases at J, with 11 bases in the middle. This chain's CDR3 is CASSFWGGDNEQFF. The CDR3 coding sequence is TGTGCCAGCAGCTTTTGGGGGGGCGACAATGAGCAGTTCTTC.

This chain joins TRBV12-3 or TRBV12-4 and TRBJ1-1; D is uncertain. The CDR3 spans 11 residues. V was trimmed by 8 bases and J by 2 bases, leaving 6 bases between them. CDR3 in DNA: TGTGCCAGCTTGACTAACACTGAAGCTTTCTTT. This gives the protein CASLTNTEAFF.

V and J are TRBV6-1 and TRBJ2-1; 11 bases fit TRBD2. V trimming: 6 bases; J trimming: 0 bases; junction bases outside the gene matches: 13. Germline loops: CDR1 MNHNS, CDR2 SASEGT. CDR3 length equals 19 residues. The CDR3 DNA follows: TGTGCCAGCAGGAGGCGGGCTAGCGGGGGGCTTTCCTCCTACAATGAGCAGTTCTTC. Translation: CASRRRASGGLSSYNEQFF.

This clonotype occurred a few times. CDR3 protein: CASRTDTAYYGYTF. In DNA form, the CDR3 reads TGTGCCAGCAGGACCGACACAGCATACTATGGCTACACCTTC. The gene calls are TRBV6-1 and TRBJ1-2; D call uncertain. CDR3 size: 14 residues. The V gene lost 6 bases and the J gene lost 3 bases, with 14 bases spanning the gap. Germline values: CDR1 MNHNS, CDR2 SASEGT.

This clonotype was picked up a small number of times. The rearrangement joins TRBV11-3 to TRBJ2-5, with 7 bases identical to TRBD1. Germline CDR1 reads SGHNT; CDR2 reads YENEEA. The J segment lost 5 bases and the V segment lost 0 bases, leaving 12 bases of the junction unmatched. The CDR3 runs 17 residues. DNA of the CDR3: TGTGCCAGCAGCTTAGAGTCCCGGACAGGTTGGGTGGAGACCCAGTACTTC. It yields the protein CASSLESRTGWVETQYF.

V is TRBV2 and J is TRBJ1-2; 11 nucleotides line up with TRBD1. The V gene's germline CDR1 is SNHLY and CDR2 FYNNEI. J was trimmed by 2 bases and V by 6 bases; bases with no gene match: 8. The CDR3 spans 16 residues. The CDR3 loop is CASRLSGTGGNYGYTF. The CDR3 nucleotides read TGTGCCAGCAGGCTGTCTGGGACAGGGGGAAACTATGGCTACACCTTC.

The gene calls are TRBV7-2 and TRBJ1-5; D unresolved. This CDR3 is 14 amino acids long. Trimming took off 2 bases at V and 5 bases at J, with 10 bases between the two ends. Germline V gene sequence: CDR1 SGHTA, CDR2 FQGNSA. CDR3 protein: CASSLTFSDQPQHF. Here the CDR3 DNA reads TGTGCCAGCAGCTTAACTTTCTCTGATCAGCCCCAGCATTTT.

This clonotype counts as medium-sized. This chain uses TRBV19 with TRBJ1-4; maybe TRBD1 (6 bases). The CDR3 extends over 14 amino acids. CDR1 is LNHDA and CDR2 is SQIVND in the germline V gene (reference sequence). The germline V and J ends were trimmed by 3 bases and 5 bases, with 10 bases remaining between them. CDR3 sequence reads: CASSMRGWNEKLFF. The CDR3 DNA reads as TGTGCCAGTAGTATGAGGGGGTGGAATGAAAAACTGTTTTTT.

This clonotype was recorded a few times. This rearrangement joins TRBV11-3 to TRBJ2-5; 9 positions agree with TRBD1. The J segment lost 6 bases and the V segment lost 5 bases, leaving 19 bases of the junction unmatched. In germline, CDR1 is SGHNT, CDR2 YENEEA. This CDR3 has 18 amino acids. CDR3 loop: CASSTLSLLTGGVKTQYF. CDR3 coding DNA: TGTGCCAGCAGCACGCTCAGCTTGCTCACAGGGGGCGTGAAGACCCAGTACTTC.

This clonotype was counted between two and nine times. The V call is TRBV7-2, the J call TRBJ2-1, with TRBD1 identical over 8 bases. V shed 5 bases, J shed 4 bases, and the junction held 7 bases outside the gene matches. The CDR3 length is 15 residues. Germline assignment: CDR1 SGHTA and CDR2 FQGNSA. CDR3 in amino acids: CASSLGQAVYNEQFF. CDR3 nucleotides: TGTGCCAGCAGCCTGGGACAGGCCGTTTACAATGAGCAGTTCTTC.

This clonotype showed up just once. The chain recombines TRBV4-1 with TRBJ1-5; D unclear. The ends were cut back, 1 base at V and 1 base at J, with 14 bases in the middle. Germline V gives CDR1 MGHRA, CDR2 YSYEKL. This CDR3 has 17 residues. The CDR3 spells CASSQVVSRRSNQPQHF. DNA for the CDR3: TGCGCCAGCAGCCAAGTGGTTTCGAGGCGAAGCAATCAGCCCCAGCATTTT.

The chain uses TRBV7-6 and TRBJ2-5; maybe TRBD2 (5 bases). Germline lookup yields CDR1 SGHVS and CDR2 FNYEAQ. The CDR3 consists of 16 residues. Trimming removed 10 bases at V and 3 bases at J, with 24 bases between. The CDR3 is CATLPTARAKKETQYF. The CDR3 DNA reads TGTGCCACCCTACCCACCGCGCGGGCGAAGAAAGAGACCCAGTACTTC.